The 10 T cell receptor beta chains listed next were all sequenced from one sample in a study of blood T cell repertoires in COVID-19. Clones were sequenced by immunoSEQ multiplex PCR, and TCRdb holds only the in-frame ones, with some missing. The table shows about 52,000 clones, with about 82% occurring only once. Sequenced sample: peripheral blood. Receptor source: an elderly woman with acute or convalescent COVID-19.

The chain combines TRBV30 with TRBJ1-6; D is undetermined. Germline V CDR1 and CDR2: GTSNPN, SVGIG (reference sequence). V was pared by 0 bases and J by 14 bases, with 11 bases between. The CDR3 has 12 amino acids. The CDR3 here is CAWSVRGWTLHF. CDR3 DNA: TGTGCCTGGAGTGTACGAGGTTGGACCCTCCACTTT.

About this clone: One end of the junction does not line up with germline, which may come from a read error. The V gene is TRBV7-7, the J gene TRBJ2-3, with D possibly being TRBD2 (7 bases). Germline V gene sequence: CDR1 SSHAT, CDR2 FNYEAQ (reference sequence). The CDR3 is 16 amino acids. CDR3 in DNA: TGTGCTAGCAGCCCGAACCCACCTGGGGGGGGCGATACGCAGTATTTT. It encodes CASSPNPPGGGDTQYF.

V gene TRBV4-2 combines with J gene TRBJ2-3, with 7 bases aligning to TRBD2. The CDR3 runs to 15 residues. Trimming took 4 bases from V and 0 from J; bases not matched to a gene: 4. The germline V gene encodes CDR1 LGHNA and CDR2 YNFKEQ. The CDR3 region has the DNA TGTGCCAGCAGCCCCGATAGCGGGAGCACAGATACGCAGTATTTT. This codes for CASSPDSGSTDTQYF.

The chain has TRBV7-9 and TRBJ1-5; D unresolved. Trimming took 5 bases from V and 0 from J, leaving 8 bases between them. Per the germline V gene, CDR1 is SEHNR and CDR2 is FQNEAQ (reference sequence). The CDR3 spans 14 residues. Here the CDR3 DNA reads TGTGCCAGCAGCGTCGGGAATAGCAATCAGCCCCAGCATTTT. This sequence encodes CASSVGNSNQPQHF.

The rearrangement uses TRBV20-1 and TRBJ2-7; D is unresolved. Germline assignment: CDR1 DFQATT and CDR2 SNEGSKA (reference sequence). The CDR3 contains 11 residues. Between the trimmed V and J ends, which lost 5 bases and 5 bases, there was a span of 10 bases. The CDR3, as DNA: TGCAGTGCTCAAAAGCAGGACGAGCAGTACTTC. This gives the protein CSAQKQDEQYF.

The CDR3 here is CASSYSTGDLNYGYTF. The CDR3 region has the DNA TGTGCCAGCAGTTACTCGACAGGGGATCTTAACTATGGCTACACCTTC. This chain joins TRBV6-2 or TRBV6-3 and TRBJ1-2, with 8 nucleotides matching TRBD1. CDR1 and CDR2 from the germline V gene are MNHEY and SVGEGT. This CDR3 spans 16 amino acids. With 0 bases clipped from V and 1 base from J, the junction kept 4 bases outside the gene matches.

This clone was detected only a few times. The chain carries TRBV6-5 and TRBJ1-2, with D unclear. The CDR3 consists of 13 residues. V lost 5 bases to trimming and J lost 2 bases, with 9 bases between them. CDR1 and CDR2 (germline): MNHEY, SVGAGI. CDR3 protein: CASSKEANYGYTF. The CDR3 coding sequence is TGTGCCAGCAGTAAGGAGGCGAACTATGGCTACACCTTC.

V is TRBV5-1 and J is TRBJ2-7; D is ambiguous. CDR1 and CDR2 from the germline V gene are SGHRS and YFSETQ. The V end was cut by 0 bases, the J end by 3 bases, with 7 bases between. The CDR3 sequence is 13 residues long. CDR3 sequence (DNA): TGCGCCAGCAGCTTGGTTCTAGACTACGAGCAGTACTTC. As protein: CASSLVLDYEQYF. Full variable domain (missing parts from reference TRBV5-1 and TRBJ2-7): KAGVTQTPRYLIKTRGQQVTLSCSPISGHRSVSWYQQTPGQGLQFLFEYFSETQRNKGNFPGRFSGRQFSNSRSEMNVSTLELGDSALYLCASSLVLDYEQYFGPGTRLTVT.

The V call is TRBV7-8, the J call TRBJ2-5; TRBD2 is a possible D gene (6 bases). The CDR3 is 14 amino acids. Per germline, CDR1 SGHVS and CDR2 FQNEAQ. Trimming removed 2 bases from V and 7 bases from J, with 14 bases in between. In DNA, the CDR3 is TGTGCCAGCAGCTTACGAAACAGGAGGGGGACCCAGTACTTC. Amino acids: CASSLRNRRGTQYF.

J is TRBJ2-7 and V is TRBV7-3, with a tentative D call TRBD2 (7 bases). The V gene's germline CDR1 is SGHTA and CDR2 FQGTGA. V lost 5 bases to trimming and J lost 5 bases, with 16 bases between them. The CDR3 runs to 14 residues. The CDR3 bases are TGTGCCAGCAGCCAAGGGGGAGGGTCCGACGAGCAGTACTTC. It translates to CASSQGGGSDEQYF.